Sequencing of this TCR beta chain was carried out in a study of CD8 T cells in Susac syndrome. The CDR3 is 14 amino acids. Germline V gene lookup returns CDR1 SGHDT and CDR2 YYEEEE. The V gene lost 4 bases and the J gene lost 2 bases, with 13 bases spanning the gap. The multiple sclerosis control cohort comprised treatment-naive individuals presenting with stable or active relapsing-remitting disease. The CD8+ and CD4+ T cells were isolated magnetically using a negative isolation approach, whereas the TEMRA cells were enriched by FACS. Reverse transcription of roughly 0.5 to 1 ug RNA used random hexamers. With immunoSEQ multiplex PCR, TCR beta CDR3 was amplified across 54 Vbeta and 13 Jbeta. TCRdb used MiXCR to reprocess the immunoSEQ multiplex PCR reads, holding one entry per CDR3 protein. This sample has just over 300,000 distinct CDR3 sequences; around 90% occur once, and the top ten carry roughly 0.064%.

V usage is TRBV5-6 and J usage is TRBJ2-7, with D hard to call. This receptor was taken from a human donor with multiple sclerosis. Specimen: CD4+ T cells from PBMCs. CDR3 sequence (DNA): TGTGCCAGCAGCGAAGGTGGCAGACCCTACGAGCAGTACTTC. It translates to CASSEGGRPYEQYF.